The clone carrying this T cell receptor beta chain was counted only a few times. The ends lost 2 bases at V and 0 bases at J; junction bases unmatched: 13. Germline CDR1 MDHEN, CDR2 SYDVKM. The CDR3 is 20 amino acids. The sample originates from a study of blood T cells in healthy people across ages. A second PCR of roughly 7 to 11 cycles used a sample-barcoded 5' primer and a J-beta primer mix. MiXCR, run by TCRdb on the 5' RACE reads, gives a single entry per CDR3 protein. The sample gives hundreds of thousands of distinct CDR3 sequences, about half of which show up once; under 35% is in the top ten.

This sequence was found in an older woman in good health. The chain recombines TRBV28 with TRBJ2-6; 7 bases map to TRBD1. The sample consisted of blood. The CDR3 DNA is TGTGCCAGCAGTTTAGACAGGGTGTTCGATCGGAGCTCTGGGGCCAACGTCCTGACTTTC. Translated: CASSLDRVFDRSSGANVLTF.